Described below is a single T cell receptor (beta chain) sequence and its context. Its target is unknown. This sample stems from a study of T cells after yellow fever vaccination. The TCR cDNA carried a universal primer site and UMIs from 5'RACE template switching. TCRdb passed the 5' RACE reads through MiXCR, listing each CDR3 protein once. The table has approximately 330,000 distinct CDR3 sequences, around 13% seen once. The V gene lost 6 bases and the J gene lost 5 bases, with 11 bases spanning the gap. The CDR3 length is 13 residues. Germline CDR1 SGHKS, CDR2 YYEKEE (reference sequence). Findings of the study overall: Researchers cautioned that FACS-sorted repertoires could harbor abundant clonotypes contaminating from the bulk population.

Source: CD4+ T cells sorted from PBMCs, taken 15 days after the yellow fever booster vaccination. The sequence came from a man in his late teens or twenties who received the YFV17D yellow fever vaccine. The genes are TRBV5-5 and TRBJ1-4; possible D gene TRBD1, 5 bases. The CDR3 nucleotides are TGTGCCAGCATGACAGCTCCAAATGAAAAACTGTTTTTT. Translated: CASMTAPNEKLFF.